This T cell receptor beta chain came from a study of vaccination and CD4 T cells after COVID-19. On the study more broadly: There were six male and four female convalescents, and two of them were Hispanic.

Treatment: roughly 10-day PBMC culture with coronavirus spike peptide pools or control peptides (ViraFEST assay). This clonotype is deemed medium-sized. The antigen remains undetermined. V was shortened by 2 bases and J by 5 bases, with 21 bases between the two germline ends. Germline CDR1 is DFQATT and CDR2 is SNEGSKA (reference sequence). The CDR3 is 16 amino acids. The Oncomine TCR Beta short-read assay sequenced DNA from cultured CD4+ T cells. TCRdb re-derived calls from the PCR reads in MiXCR, one entry per CDR3 protein. The sample holds 5,000 or so distinct CDR3 sequences, about 32% seen once. This sequence originates from a human donor who had recovered from COVID-19. This chain joins TRBV20-1 and TRBJ2-5; no definite D call. Specimen: CD4+ T cells from blood, cultured in vitro, collected after SARS-CoV-2 vaccination. In nucleotides, the CDR3 is TGCAGTGCTAGAACCCTGATTGGACCCGCCGGGGAGACCCAGTACTTC. Amino acids: CSARTLIGPAGETQYF.